A single sample gave rise to the 32 T cell receptor beta chains below, sequenced in a study of CD8+ T cells in alopecia areata. The treatment was: oral pan-JAK inhibitor, 5-10 mg twice daily. It was cDNA, reverse transcribed from extracted RNA, that served as the sequencing template. Sequencing used immunoSEQ multiplex PCR; TCRdb keeps in-frame clones, though not all of them. The table has about 210,000 clones, approximately 67% seen once. This specimen was CD4+ T cells sorted from blood, taken at week 44, from a patient treated with tofacitinib. The receptors originated from a human donor with alopecia areata.

This clone came up a few times. This chain connects TRBV7-9 to TRBJ1-2, with D perhaps matching TRBD1 (6 bases). The CDR3 loop spans 14 amino acids. Trimming shortened V by 1 base and J by 6 bases, and 12 bases separated the two germline ends. Germline V gene data show CDR1 as SEHNR and CDR2 as FQNEAQ (reference sequence). CDR3 region: CASSLEPGAHGYTF. As DNA, the CDR3 is TGTGCCAGCAGCTTAGAGCCGGGGGCGCATGGCTACACCTTC.

CDR3 region: CASSSGQGAGQPQHF. The CDR3 nucleotides read TGTGCCAGCAGTTCAGGACAGGGGGCTGGTCAGCCCCAGCATTTT. This rearrangement joins TRBV28 to TRBJ1-5, with 11 bases aligning to TRBD1. In germline, CDR1 is MDHEN, CDR2 SYDVKM. The trim removed 4 bases at V and 6 bases at J, leaving 5 bases unmatched. The CDR3 contains 15 residues.

The chain carries TRBV30 and TRBJ1-4, with D unclear. The CDR3 sequence is 13 residues long. V was shortened by 4 bases and J by 7 bases, with 13 bases between the two germline ends. Looked up from germline, CDR1 is GTSNPN and CDR2 is SVGIG (reference sequence). As DNA, the CDR3 is TGTGCCTGGATGGGCCCAGAAAGTGAAAAACTGTTTTTT. This translates into CAWMGPESEKLFF.

This chain links TRBV30 with TRBJ2-7; no firm D call. The CDR3 is made up of 12 amino acids. Trimming stripped 1 base from V and 3 bases from J, with 7 bases between. Looked up from germline, CDR1 is GTSNPN and CDR2 is SVGIG (reference sequence). CDR3 residues: CAWSGSGYEQYF. The DNA for the CDR3 is TGTGCCTGGAGTGGATCCGGCTACGAGCAGTACTTC.

V usage is TRBV7-6 and J usage is TRBJ2-5; D may be TRBD1 (5 bases). The V gene's germline CDR1 is SGHVS and CDR2 FNYEAQ. The ends were cut back, 5 bases at V and 4 bases at J, with 11 bases in the middle. This CDR3 comprises 13 residues. The CDR3 DNA follows: TGTGCCAGCAGCCGACAGAAAATAGAGACCCAGTACTTC. This translates into CASSRQKIETQYF. Drawing the rest from reference TRBV7-6 and TRBJ2-5, the complete variable domain is GAGVSQSPRYKVTKRGQDVALRCDPISGHVSLYWYRQALGQGPEFLTYFNYEAQQDKSGLPNDRFSAERPEGSISTLTIQRTEQRDSAMYRCASSRQKIETQYFGPGTRLLVL.

The J gene is TRBJ1-6, the V gene TRBV30, with TRBD1 as a possible D gene (5 bases). This CDR3 spans 11 amino acids. Germline V gene lookup returns CDR1 GTSNPN and CDR2 SVGIG (reference sequence). V was cut by 1 base and J by 10 bases, with 5 bases left in between. The CDR3 DNA reads TGTGCCTGGAGTGGGGACTCACCCCTCCACTTT. Translating it yields CAWSGDSPLHF. The variable domain in full, with the rest retrieved from reference TRBV30 and TRBJ1-6, is SQTIHQWPATLVQPVGSPLSLECTVEGTSNPNLYWYRQAAGRGLQLLFYSVGIGQISSEVPQNLSASRPQDRQFILSSKKLLLSDSGFYLCAWSGDSPLHFGNGTRLTVT.

This chain links TRBV30 with TRBJ1-2; D gene ambiguous. Trimming shortened V by 2 bases and J by 4 bases, and 14 bases separated the two germline ends. This CDR3 has 14 residues. CDR1 and CDR2 from the germline V gene are GTSNPN and SVGIG (reference sequence). CDR3: CAWSLLETFYGYTF. CDR3 sequence (DNA): TGTGCCTGGAGTCTCCTGGAGACTTTCTATGGCTACACCTTC.

The V call is TRBV27, the J call TRBJ2-1; D is possibly TRBD1 or TRBD2 (6 bases each). The CDR3 length is 16 residues. Germline loops: CDR1 MNHEY, CDR2 SMNVEV (reference sequence). The V end lost 3 bases, the J end lost 9 bases, and 21 bases lay between the germline ends. The CDR3 spells CASSFQIVRGPPEQFF. CDR3 nucleotides: TGTGCCAGCAGTTTTCAGATTGTTCGGGGGCCGCCTGAGCAGTTCTTC.

The chain combines TRBV18 with TRBJ2-3, with D possibly being TRBD1 (6 bases). This CDR3 comprises 16 residues. The germline V and J ends were trimmed by 3 bases and 6 bases, with 19 bases remaining between them. Germline V gives CDR1 KGHSH, CDR2 LQKENI. The CDR3 spells CASSPLQGKAGDTQYF. DNA of the CDR3: TGTGCCAGCTCACCGCTTCAGGGGAAGGCCGGCGATACGCAGTATTTT.

This clone was recorded a few times. The chain combines TRBV27 with TRBJ1-1, with a tentative D call TRBD1 (6 bases). Germline assignment: CDR1 MNHEY and CDR2 SMNVEV (reference sequence). CDR3 size: 14 residues. V was clipped by 4 bases and J by 5 bases, with 14 bases between them. The CDR3 nucleotides read TGTGCCAGCAGTTCCACAGGGATAAGTACTGAAGCTTTCTTT. Its translation: CASSSTGISTEAFF.

The J gene is TRBJ2-5, the V gene TRBV6-1; D call uncertain. The CDR3 sequence is 14 residues long. The V gene's germline CDR1 is MNHNS and CDR2 SASEGT. The V end lost 9 bases, the J end lost 1 base, and 15 bases lay between the germline ends. The CDR3 here is CASRVRPFQETQYF. CDR3 in DNA: TGTGCCAGTCGGGTTCGCCCCTTCCAAGAGACCCAGTACTTC.

This clone was seen only once. The chain's CDR3 is CASSVTRTDTQYF. Here the CDR3 DNA reads TGCGCCAGCAGCGTCACGCGGACAGATACGCAGTATTTT. V and J are TRBV5-1 and TRBJ2-3; D is uncertain. From germline, CDR1 is SGHRS and CDR2 YFSETQ. V was pared by 4 bases and J by 3 bases, with 9 bases between. This CDR3 region has 13 residues.

This clone was picked up a small number of times. The chain carries TRBV30 and TRBJ1-5; maybe TRBD1 (6 bases). CDR1 and CDR2 (germline): GTSNPN, SVGIG (reference sequence). This CDR3 region has 14 residues. V was shortened by 2 bases and J by 4 bases, with 12 bases between the two germline ends. In DNA form, the CDR3 reads TGTGCCTGGAGTCCGAGAGGGGGGAATCAGCCCCAGCATTTT. It encodes CAWSPRGGNQPQHF.

This chain links TRBV14 with TRBJ2-5; a possible D gene is TRBD1 (6 bases). V lost 4 bases and J lost 7, with 25 bases in between. CDR1 and CDR2 from the germline V gene are SGHDN and FVKESK. The CDR3 spans 17 residues. CDR3 region: CASSPMGSQGVLWTQYF. The CDR3 coding sequence is TGTGCCAGCAGCCCGATGGGGTCACAGGGAGTATTATGGACCCAGTACTTC.

The gene calls are TRBV11-2 and TRBJ2-1; D may be TRBD1 (5 bases). Looked up from germline, CDR1 is SGHAT and CDR2 is FQNNGV. CDR3 size: 13 residues. Trimming removed 5 bases at V and 7 bases at J, with 12 bases between. CDR3 coding DNA: TGTGCCAGCAGCCGCCAGGGTTGGAATGAGCAGTTCTTC. Protein: CASSRQGWNEQFF.

DNA of the CDR3: TGCAGCGTTGATAGCCGGAACACCGGGGAGCTGTTTTTT. Translating gives CSVDSRNTGELFF. V is TRBV29-1 and J is TRBJ2-2; unclear D gene. The CDR3 runs 13 residues. Germline CDR1 and CDR2: SQVTM and ANQGSEA. Trimming removed 3 bases from V and 1 base from J, with 6 bases in between.

The chain carries TRBV4-3 and TRBJ2-7; a possible D gene is TRBD1 (5 bases). The V end was cut by 0 bases, the J end by 5 bases, with 14 bases between. The germline V gene has CDR1 LGHNA and CDR2 YSLEER. The CDR3 loop spans 15 amino acids. DNA for the CDR3: TGCGCCAGCAGCCAAGATCGCAGACTCAGGGACGAGCAGTACTTC. This codes for CASSQDRRLRDEQYF.

The rearrangement links TRBV7-2 to TRBJ2-5; D is perhaps TRBD2 (5 bases). The CDR3 runs to 12 residues. The germline gives CDR1 SGHTA, CDR2 FQGNSA. Trimming removed 6 bases from V and 11 bases from J, with 16 bases in between. The CDR3 spells CASSQPGGLQYF. The DNA for the CDR3 is TGTGCCAGCAGTCAGCCGGGCGGGTTGCAGTACTTC. Filled out from reference TRBV7-2 and TRBJ2-5, the complete variable domain reads GAGVSQSPSNKVTEKGKDVELRCDPISGHTALYWYRQSLGQGLEFLIYFQGNSAPDKSGLPSDRFSAERTGGSVSTLTIQRTQQEDSAVYLCASSQPGGLQYFGPGTRLLVL.

This clone was seen more than once but under ten times. This sequence joins TRBV11-2 and TRBJ2-3; D is perhaps TRBD1 or TRBD2 (5 bases each). The CDR3 is made up of 16 amino acids. CDR1 and CDR2 (germline): SGHAT, FQNNGV. Trimming removed 5 bases from V and 0 bases from J, with 15 bases in between. CDR3 DNA: TGTGCCAGCAGCCGGGGTGGGGACCAAAGCACAGATACGCAGTATTTT. Translation gives CASSRGGDQSTDTQYF.

The CDR3 here is CASSPQTGGGETQYF. In DNA, the CDR3 is TGCGCCAGCAGCCCCCAGACAGGTGGCGGAGAGACCCAGTACTTC. The chain carries TRBV4-3 and TRBJ2-5; the D gene is possibly TRBD1 (6 bases). Trimming took 4 bases from V and 4 from J, leaving 16 bases between them. The germline gives CDR1 LGHNA, CDR2 YSLEER. The CDR3 consists of 15 residues.

The rearrangement links TRBV6-5 to TRBJ1-2; D is unresolved. Trimming pared 11 bases from V and 0 bases from J, leaving 19 bases between. Germline V lookup: CDR1 MNHEY, CDR2 SVGAGI. The CDR3 is 15 amino acids. The CDR3, as DNA: TGTGCCTCGACACATAGGACTATGGCTAACTATGGCTACACCTTC. Translating it yields CASTHRTMANYGYTF.

The table lists this clone with a few counts. CDR3 DNA sequence: TGTGCCAGCAGCGCCAGGGGTGTATATGAAAAACTGTTTTTT. Translated, it gives CASSARGVYEKLFF. The rearrangement uses TRBV7-9 and TRBJ1-4; D is perhaps TRBD1 (6 bases). The CDR3 runs to 14 residues. V lost 5 bases and J 6 bases, leaving 13 bases between the germline ends. CDR1 SEHNR and CDR2 FQNEAQ come from the germline V gene (reference sequence).

On this clone: The same CDR3 can be traced to other DNA sequences in this sample. The rearrangement links TRBV7-2 to TRBJ2-2, with D possibly being TRBD1 (5 bases). V gave up 0 bases and J gave up 7 bases, with 6 bases separating them. The CDR3 totals 13 residues. From germline, CDR1 is SGHTA and CDR2 FQGNSA. For the CDR3, the DNA is TGTGCCAGCAGCTTAGCTAGGGGCGGGGAGCTGTTTTTT. Translated: CASSLARGGELFF.

The CDR3 loop reads CSVEEYNEQFF. The CDR3 DNA follows: TGCAGCGTTGAAGAGTACAATGAGCAGTTCTTC. The V gene is TRBV29-1, the J gene TRBJ2-1; the D is unclear. In germline, CDR1 is SQVTM, CDR2 ANQGSEA. The CDR3 loop spans 11 amino acids. Trimming removed 0 bases at V and 4 bases at J, with 1 base between.

The chain employs TRBV30 and TRBJ2-1; D assignment may be TRBD1 or TRBD2 (5 bases each). This CDR3 has 16 residues. V lost 0 bases and J 4 bases, leaving 16 bases between the germline ends. Germline V CDR1 and CDR2: GTSNPN, SVGIG (reference sequence). Here the CDR3 reads CAWSVRGLSFYNEQFF. The CDR3, as DNA: TGTGCCTGGAGTGTACGGGGCCTGTCCTTTTACAATGAGCAGTTCTTC.

The chain has TRBV5-6 and TRBJ1-1, with 11 bases identical to TRBD1. The CDR3 runs to 13 residues. In germline, CDR1 is SGHDT, CDR2 YYEEEE. V lost 0 bases, J lost 8 bases, and 0 bases stayed unmatched. The CDR3 bases are TGTGCCAGCAGCTTGGGGACAGGGGGCGAAGCTTTCTTT. It is translated as CASSLGTGGEAFF.

J is TRBJ1-1 and V is TRBV5-1; D remains ambiguous. Trimming left V 4 bases short and J 0 bases short, with 10 bases between. From germline, CDR1 is SGHRS and CDR2 YFSETQ. There are 14 residues in the CDR3. CDR3 in amino acids: CASSDDGLNTEAFF. The CDR3 DNA follows: TGCGCCAGCAGCGATGACGGACTGAACACTGAAGCTTTCTTT.

The CDR3 region is CASSYGTEQYF. As DNA, the CDR3 is TGTGCCAGCAGCTACGGGACAGAGCAGTACTTC. The chain recombines TRBV5-6 with TRBJ2-7, with a possible D match to TRBD1 (6 bases). V lost 3 bases, J lost 7 bases, and 8 bases lay in between. Germline V gene data show CDR1 as SGHDT and CDR2 as YYEEEE. This CDR3 has 11 residues.

The V call is TRBV7-2, the J call TRBJ2-3; D not certain. V gave up 4 bases and J gave up 1 base, with 6 bases separating them. There are 13 residues in the CDR3. In germline, CDR1 is SGHTA, CDR2 FQGNSA. The DNA of the CDR3 is TGTGCCAGCAGCTCCGGCCGCACAGATACGCAGTATTTT. It is translated as CASSSGRTDTQYF.

The V gene is TRBV7-2, the J gene TRBJ1-1; D perhaps matches TRBD1 (5 bases). V was shortened by 1 base and J by 4 bases, with 19 bases between the two germline ends. This CDR3 spans 17 amino acids. The germline V gene encodes CDR1 SGHTA and CDR2 FQGNSA. The CDR3 reads CASSLGSRGRGGTEAFF. As DNA, the CDR3 is TGTGCCAGCAGCTTAGGCTCGAGGGGCAGAGGAGGCACTGAAGCTTTCTTT.

The chain carries TRBV5-1 and TRBJ2-1; D remains ambiguous. The germline V gene encodes CDR1 SGHRS and CDR2 YFSETQ. V was pared by 0 bases and J by 8 bases, with 3 bases between. The CDR3 consists of 11 residues. CDR3 protein: CASSLADEQFF. The CDR3 bases are TGCGCCAGCAGCTTGGCCGATGAGCAGTTCTTC.

The chain is built from TRBV2 and TRBJ1-1; no firm D call. Trimming removed 2 bases at V and 0 bases at J, with 13 bases between. Germline V CDR1 and CDR2: SNHLY, FYNNEI. CDR3 length: 16 residues. The CDR3 sequence: CASSEQGGRLNTEAFF. DNA of the CDR3: TGTGCCAGCAGTGAACAAGGTGGACGGCTGAACACTGAAGCTTTCTTT.